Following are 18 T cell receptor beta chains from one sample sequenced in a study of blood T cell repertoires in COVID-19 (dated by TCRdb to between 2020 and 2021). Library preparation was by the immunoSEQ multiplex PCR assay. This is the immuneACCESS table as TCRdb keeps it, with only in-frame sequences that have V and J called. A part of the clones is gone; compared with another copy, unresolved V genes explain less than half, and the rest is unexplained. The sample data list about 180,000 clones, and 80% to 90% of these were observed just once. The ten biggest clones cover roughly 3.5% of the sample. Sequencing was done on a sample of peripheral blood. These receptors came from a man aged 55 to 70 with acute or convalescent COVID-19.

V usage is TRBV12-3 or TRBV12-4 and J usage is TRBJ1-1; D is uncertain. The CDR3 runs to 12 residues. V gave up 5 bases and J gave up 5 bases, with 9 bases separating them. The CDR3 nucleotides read TGTGCCAGCAGTCGCGGGGAGACTGAAGCTTTCTTT. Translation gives CASSRGETEAFF.

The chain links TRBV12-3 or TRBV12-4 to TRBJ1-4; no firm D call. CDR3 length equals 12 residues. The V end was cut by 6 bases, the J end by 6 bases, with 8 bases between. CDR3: CASSQRYEKLFF. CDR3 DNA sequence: TGTGCCAGCAGCCAGAGGTATGAAAAACTGTTTTTT.

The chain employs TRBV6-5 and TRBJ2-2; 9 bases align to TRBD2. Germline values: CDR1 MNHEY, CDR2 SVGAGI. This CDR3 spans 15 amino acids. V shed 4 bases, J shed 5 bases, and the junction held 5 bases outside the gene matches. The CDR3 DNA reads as TGTGCCAGCAGTTTCTATAGCGGGAGTACCGGGGAGCTGTTTTTT. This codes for CASSFYSGSTGELFF.

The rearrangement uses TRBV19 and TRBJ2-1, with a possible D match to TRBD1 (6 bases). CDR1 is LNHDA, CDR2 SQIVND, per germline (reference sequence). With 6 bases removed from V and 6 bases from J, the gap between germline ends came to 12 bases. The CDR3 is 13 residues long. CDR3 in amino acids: CASSPQGFNEQFF. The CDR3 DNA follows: TGTGCCAGTAGCCCACAGGGCTTCAATGAGCAGTTCTTC.

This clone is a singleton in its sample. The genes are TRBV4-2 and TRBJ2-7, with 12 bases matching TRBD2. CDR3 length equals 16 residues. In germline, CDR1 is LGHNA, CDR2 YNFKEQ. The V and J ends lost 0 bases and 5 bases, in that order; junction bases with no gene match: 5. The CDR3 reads CASSQERTSGKNEQYF. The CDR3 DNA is TGTGCCAGCAGCCAAGAACGGACTAGCGGGAAGAACGAGCAGTACTTC.

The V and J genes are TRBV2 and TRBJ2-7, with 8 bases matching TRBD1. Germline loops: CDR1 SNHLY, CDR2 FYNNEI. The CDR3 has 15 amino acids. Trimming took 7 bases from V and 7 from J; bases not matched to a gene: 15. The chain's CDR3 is CASTPEDRVLGEQYF. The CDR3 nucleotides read TGTGCCAGCACCCCCGAGGACAGGGTACTCGGAGAGCAGTACTTC.

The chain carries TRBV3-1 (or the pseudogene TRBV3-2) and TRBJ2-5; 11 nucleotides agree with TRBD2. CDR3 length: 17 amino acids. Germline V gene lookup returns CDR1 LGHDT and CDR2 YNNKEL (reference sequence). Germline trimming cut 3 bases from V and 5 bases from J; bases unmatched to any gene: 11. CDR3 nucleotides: TGTGCCAGCAGCCACGGTAGCGGGAGGGCCGGCGGTGAGACCCAGTACTTC. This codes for CASSHGSGRAGGETQYF.

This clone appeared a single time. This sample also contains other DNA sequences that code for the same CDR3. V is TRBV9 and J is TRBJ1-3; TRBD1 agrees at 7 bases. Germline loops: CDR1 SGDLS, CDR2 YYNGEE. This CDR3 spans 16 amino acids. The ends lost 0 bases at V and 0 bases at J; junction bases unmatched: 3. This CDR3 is CASSVGQGTSGNTIYF. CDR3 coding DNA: TGTGCCAGCAGCGTAGGACAGGGAACCTCTGGAAACACCATATATTTT.

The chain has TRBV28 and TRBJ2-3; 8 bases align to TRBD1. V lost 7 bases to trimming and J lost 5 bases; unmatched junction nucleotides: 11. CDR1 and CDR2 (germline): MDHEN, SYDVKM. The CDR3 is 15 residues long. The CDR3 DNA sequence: TGTGCCAGCATACGCAGGGGGCGGAGTGAAGATACGCAGTATTTT. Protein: CASIRRGRSEDTQYF.

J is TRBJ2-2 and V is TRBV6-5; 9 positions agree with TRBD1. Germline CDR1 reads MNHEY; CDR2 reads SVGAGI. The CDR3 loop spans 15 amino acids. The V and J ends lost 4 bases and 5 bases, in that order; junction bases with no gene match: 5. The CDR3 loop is CASSFTGGGTGELFF. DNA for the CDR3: TGTGCCAGCAGTTTTACAGGGGGCGGGACCGGGGAGCTGTTTTTT.

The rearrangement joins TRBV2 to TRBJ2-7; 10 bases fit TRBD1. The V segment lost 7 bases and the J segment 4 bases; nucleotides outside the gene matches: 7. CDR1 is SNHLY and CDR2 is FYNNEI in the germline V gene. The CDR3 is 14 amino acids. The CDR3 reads CASTRQGARYEQYF. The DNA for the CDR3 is TGTGCCAGCACCCGACAGGGGGCGAGATACGAGCAGTACTTC.

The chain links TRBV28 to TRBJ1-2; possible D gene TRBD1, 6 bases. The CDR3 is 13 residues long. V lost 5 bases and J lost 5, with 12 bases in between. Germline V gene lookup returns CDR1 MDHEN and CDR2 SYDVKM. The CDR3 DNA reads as TGTGCCAGCAGTGGAGGGGGGGGATATGGCTACACCTTC. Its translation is CASSGGGGYGYTF.

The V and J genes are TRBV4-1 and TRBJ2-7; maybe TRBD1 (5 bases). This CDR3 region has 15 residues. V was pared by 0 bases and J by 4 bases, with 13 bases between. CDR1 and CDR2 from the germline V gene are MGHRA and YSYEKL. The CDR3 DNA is TGCGCCAGCAGCCAAGATCTTGGTAGGGGATACGAGCAGTACTTC. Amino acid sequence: CASSQDLGRGYEQYF.

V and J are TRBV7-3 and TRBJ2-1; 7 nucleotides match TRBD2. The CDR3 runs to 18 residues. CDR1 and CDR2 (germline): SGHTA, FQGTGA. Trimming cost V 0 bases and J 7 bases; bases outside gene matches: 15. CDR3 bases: TGTGCCAGCAGCTTAACGGGTAGCAGCGGGGTCCAGGGTAATGAGCAGTTCTTC. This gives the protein CASSLTGSSGVQGNEQFF.

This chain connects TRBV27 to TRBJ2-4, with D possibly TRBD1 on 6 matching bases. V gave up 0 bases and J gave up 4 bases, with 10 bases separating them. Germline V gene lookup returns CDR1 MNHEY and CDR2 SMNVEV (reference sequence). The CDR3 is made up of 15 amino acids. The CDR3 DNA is TGTGCCAGCAGTTTATCGGACGGGACAAAAAACATTCAGTACTTC. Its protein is CASSLSDGTKNIQYF.

The CDR3 bases are TGCGCCAGCAGCTTAGACCCTAGCGGGAGGGGAGGGACCCAGTACTTC. Protein product: CASSLDPSGRGGTQYF. The chain has TRBV5-1 and TRBJ2-5, with 12 positions matching TRBD2. From germline, CDR1 is SGHRS and CDR2 YFSETQ. The ends lost 2 bases at V and 7 bases at J; junction bases unmatched: 9. This CDR3 has 16 amino acids.

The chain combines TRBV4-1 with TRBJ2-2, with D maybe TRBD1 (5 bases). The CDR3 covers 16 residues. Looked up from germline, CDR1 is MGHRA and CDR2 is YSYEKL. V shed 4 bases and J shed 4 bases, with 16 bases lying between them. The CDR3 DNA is TGCGCCAGCAGCCGTGCCACCGGCAGGGTCACCGGGGAGCTGTTTTTT. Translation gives CASSRATGRVTGELFF.

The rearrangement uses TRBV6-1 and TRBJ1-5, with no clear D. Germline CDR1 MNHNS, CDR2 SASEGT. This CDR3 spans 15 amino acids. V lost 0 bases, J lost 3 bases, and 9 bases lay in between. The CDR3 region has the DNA TGTGCCAGCAGTGAAGCCCACGGGAACAATCAGCCCCAGCATTTT. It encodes CASSEAHGNNQPQHF.